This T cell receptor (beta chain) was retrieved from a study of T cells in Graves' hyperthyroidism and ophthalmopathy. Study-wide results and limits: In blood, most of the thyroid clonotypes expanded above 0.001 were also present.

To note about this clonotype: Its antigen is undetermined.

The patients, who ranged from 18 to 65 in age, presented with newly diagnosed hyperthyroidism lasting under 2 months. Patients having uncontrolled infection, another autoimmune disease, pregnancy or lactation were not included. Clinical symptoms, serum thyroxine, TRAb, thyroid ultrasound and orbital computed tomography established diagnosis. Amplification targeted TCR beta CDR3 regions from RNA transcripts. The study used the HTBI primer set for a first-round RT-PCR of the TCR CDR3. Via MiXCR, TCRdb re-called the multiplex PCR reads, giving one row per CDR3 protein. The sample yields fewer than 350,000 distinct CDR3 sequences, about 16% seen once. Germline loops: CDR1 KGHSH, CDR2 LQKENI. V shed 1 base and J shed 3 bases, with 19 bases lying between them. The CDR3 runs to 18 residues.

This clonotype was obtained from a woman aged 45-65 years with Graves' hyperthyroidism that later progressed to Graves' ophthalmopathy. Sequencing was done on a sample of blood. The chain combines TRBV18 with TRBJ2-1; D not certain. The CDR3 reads CASSPQDQQIDDYNEQFF. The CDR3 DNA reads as TGTGCCAGCTCACCACAGGACCAACAGATTGACGACTACAATGAGCAGTTCTTC. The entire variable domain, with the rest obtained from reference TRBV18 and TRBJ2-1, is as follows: NAGVMQNPRHLVRRRGQEARLRCSPMKGHSHVYWYRQLPEEGLKFMVYLQKENIIDESGMPKERFSAEFPKEGPSILRIQQVVRGDSAAYFCASSPQDQQIDDYNEQFFGPGTRLTVL.